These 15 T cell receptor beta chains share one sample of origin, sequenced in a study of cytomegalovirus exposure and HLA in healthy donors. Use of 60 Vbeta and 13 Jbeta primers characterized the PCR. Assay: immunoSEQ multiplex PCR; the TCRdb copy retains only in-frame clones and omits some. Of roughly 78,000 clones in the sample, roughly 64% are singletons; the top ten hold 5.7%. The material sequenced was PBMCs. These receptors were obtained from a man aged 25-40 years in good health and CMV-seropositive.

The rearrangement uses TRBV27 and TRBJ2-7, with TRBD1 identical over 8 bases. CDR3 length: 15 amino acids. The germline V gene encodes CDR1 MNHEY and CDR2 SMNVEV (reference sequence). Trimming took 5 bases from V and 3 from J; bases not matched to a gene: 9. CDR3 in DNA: TGTGCCAGCAGTCCCGTACGGACAGGGAGCTACGAGCAGTACTTC. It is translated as CASSPVRTGSYEQYF.

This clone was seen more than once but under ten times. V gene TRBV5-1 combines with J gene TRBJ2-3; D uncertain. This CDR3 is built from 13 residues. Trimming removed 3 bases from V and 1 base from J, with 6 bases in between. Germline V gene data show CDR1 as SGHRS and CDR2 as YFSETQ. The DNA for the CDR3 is TGCGCCAGCAGCTCCGGAGGCACAGATACGCAGTATTTT. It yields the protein CASSSGGTDTQYF.

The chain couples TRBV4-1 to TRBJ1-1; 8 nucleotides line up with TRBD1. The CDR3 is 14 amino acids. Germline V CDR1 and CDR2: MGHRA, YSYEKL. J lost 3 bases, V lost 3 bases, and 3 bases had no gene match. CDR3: CASSQTGVDTEAFF. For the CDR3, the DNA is TGCGCCAGCAGCCAGACAGGGGTAGACACTGAAGCTTTCTTT.

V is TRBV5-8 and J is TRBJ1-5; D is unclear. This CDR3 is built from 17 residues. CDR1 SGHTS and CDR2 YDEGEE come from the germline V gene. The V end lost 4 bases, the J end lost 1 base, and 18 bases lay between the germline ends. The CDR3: CASSGSRRSVSNQPQHF. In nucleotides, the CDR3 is TGTGCCAGCAGCGGGAGCCGACGGTCTGTGAGCAATCAGCCCCAGCATTTT.

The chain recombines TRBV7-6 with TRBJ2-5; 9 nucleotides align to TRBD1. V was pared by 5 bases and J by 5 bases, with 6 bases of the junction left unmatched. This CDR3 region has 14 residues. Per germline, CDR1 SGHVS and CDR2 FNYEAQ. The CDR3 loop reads CASSRTGVGETQYF. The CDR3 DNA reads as TGTGCCAGCAGCAGGACAGGGGTCGGGGAGACCCAGTACTTC. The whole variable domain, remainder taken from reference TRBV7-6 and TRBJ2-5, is GAGVSQSPRYKVTKRGQDVALRCDPISGHVSLYWYRQALGQGPEFLTYFNYEAQQDKSGLPNDRFSAERPEGSISTLTIQRTEQRDSAMYRCASSRTGVGETQYFGPGTRLLVL.

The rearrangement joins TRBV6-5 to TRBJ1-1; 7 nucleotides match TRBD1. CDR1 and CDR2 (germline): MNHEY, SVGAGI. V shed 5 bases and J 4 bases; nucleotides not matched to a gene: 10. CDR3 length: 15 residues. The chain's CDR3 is CASSTTDRRPTEAFF. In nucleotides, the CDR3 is TGTGCCAGCAGTACCACGGACAGGAGACCCACTGAAGCTTTCTTT.

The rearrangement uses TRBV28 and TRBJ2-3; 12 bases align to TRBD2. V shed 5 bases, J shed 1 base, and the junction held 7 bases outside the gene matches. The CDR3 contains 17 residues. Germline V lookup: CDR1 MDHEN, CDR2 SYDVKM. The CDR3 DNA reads TGTGCCAGCAGTACCGCCCCTAGCGGGGGGGGCACAGATACGCAGTATTTT. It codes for CASSTAPSGGGTDTQYF.

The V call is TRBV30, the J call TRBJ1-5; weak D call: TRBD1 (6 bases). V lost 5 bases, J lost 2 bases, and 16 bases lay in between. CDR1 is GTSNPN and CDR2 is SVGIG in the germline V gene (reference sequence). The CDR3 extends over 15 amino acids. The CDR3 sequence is CAWDGPKGGNQPQHF. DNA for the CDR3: TGTGCCTGGGATGGGCCCAAGGGGGGCAATCAGCCCCAGCATTTT.

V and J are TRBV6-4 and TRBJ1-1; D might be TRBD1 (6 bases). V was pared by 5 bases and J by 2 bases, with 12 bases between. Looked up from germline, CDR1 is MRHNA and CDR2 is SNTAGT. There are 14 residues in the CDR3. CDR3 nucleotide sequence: TGTGCCAGCAGTCCGGACAGAGGAAACACTGAAGCTTTCTTT. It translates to CASSPDRGNTEAFF.

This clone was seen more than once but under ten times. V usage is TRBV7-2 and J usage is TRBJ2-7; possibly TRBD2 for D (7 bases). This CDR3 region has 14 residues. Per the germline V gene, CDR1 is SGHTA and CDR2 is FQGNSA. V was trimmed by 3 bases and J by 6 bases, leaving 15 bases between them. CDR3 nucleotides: TGTGCCAGCAGCTTGGGGGGGCAGTTACTCGAGCAGTACTTC. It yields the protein CASSLGGQLLEQYF.

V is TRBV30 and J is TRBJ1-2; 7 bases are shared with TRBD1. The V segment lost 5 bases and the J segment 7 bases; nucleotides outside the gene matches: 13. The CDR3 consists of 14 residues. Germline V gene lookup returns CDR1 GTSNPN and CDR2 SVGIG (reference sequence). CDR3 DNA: TGTGCCTGGGGGAAGGGGGCCGTTGGTGGTGGCTACACCTTC. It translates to CAWGKGAVGGGYTF.

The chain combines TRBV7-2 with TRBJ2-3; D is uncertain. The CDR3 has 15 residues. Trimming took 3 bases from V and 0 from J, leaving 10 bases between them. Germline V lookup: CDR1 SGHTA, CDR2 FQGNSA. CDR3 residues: CASSLERRSTDTQYF. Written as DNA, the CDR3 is TGTGCCAGCAGCTTGGAGCGCCGGAGCACAGATACGCAGTATTTT.

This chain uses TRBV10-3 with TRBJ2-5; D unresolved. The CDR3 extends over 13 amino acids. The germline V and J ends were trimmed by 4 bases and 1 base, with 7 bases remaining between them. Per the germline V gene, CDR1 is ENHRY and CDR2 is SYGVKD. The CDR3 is CAISVNTQETQYF. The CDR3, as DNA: TGTGCCATCAGTGTGAACACCCAAGAGACCCAGTACTTC.

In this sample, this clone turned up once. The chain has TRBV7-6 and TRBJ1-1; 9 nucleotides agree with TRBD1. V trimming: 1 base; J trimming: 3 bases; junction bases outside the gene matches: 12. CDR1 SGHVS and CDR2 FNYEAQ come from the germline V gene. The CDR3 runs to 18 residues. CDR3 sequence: CASSLVGTGFYGDTEAFF. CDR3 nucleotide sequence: TGTGCCAGCAGCTTAGTAGGGACAGGGTTTTATGGGGACACTGAAGCTTTCTTT.

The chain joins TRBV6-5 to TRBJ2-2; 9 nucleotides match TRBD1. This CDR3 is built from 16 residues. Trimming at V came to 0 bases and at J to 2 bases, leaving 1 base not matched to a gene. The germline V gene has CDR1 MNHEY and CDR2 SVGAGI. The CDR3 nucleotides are TGTGCCAGCAGTTACTCGACAGGGGGTAACACCGGGGAGCTGTTTTTT. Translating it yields CASSYSTGGNTGELFF.